The 28 T cell receptor beta chains in this list originate from one sample, sequenced in a study of long-term antiretroviral therapy in people with HIV (dated by TCRdb to between 2021 and 2024). Sequencing of the TRB variable region was done with the immunoSEQ hsTCRB v3.0 assay at survey level resolution. TCRdb's version of the immuneACCESS table is confined to in-frame rearrangements and falls short of the full clone set. An unresolved V gene accounts for under half of the shortfall where checked; the remainder is of unknown origin. Within this sample are under 20,000 clones, with around 81% of them counted one time only. The ten largest clones capture roughly 4.5% of the sample. The sequences come from unsorted PBMCs, collected 0.1 years before starting antiretroviral therapy. These receptors all come from a man younger than 30 with HIV.

The rearrangement links TRBV7-8 to TRBJ2-1; 14 bases line up with TRBD2. The CDR3 is 15 amino acids. Germline V lookup: CDR1 SGHVS, CDR2 FQNEAQ. With V trimmed by 2 bases and J by 13 bases, 7 bases remained unmatched. CDR3 DNA sequence: TGTGCCAGCAGCTTATCGACCGGGACTAGCGGGGGACAGTTCTTC. As protein: CASSLSTGTSGGQFF.

The chain carries TRBV19 and TRBJ2-7; possibly TRBD1 for D (6 bases). V dropped 8 bases and J dropped 8 bases, with 22 bases sitting between them. CDR3 size: 14 residues. Germline V CDR1 and CDR2: LNHDA, SQIVND (reference sequence). CDR3 sequence reads: CASSPDRSDGKQYF. Here the CDR3 DNA reads TGTGCCAGTTCTCCCGACAGGTCTGACGGGAAGCAGTACTTC.

The sample holds one count of this clone. This chain uses TRBV10-3 with TRBJ1-2; D perhaps matches TRBD1 (6 bases). CDR1 ENHRY and CDR2 SYGVKD come from the germline V gene. The length of the CDR3 is 15 residues. Trimming stripped 8 bases from V and 3 bases from J, with 19 bases between. The DNA for the CDR3 is TGTGCCATCGAGGATAGAGGGGGATCTGACTATGGCTACACCTTC. Protein product: CAIEDRGGSDYGYTF.

This clone is categorized as medium-sized. This chain joins TRBV13 and TRBJ1-4; the D is unclear. CDR3 length equals 14 residues. Per the germline V gene, CDR1 is PRHDT and CDR2 is FYEKMQ (reference sequence). Trimming shortened V by 4 bases and J by 5 bases, and 11 bases separated the two germline ends. In DNA, the CDR3 is TGTGCCAGCAGCTGGACGGCTGGAAATGAAAAACTGTTTTTT. It yields the protein CASSWTAGNEKLFF.

The chain combines TRBV7-2 with TRBJ1-2; 9 nucleotides agree with TRBD1. Germline assignment: CDR1 SGHTA and CDR2 FQGNSA. Trimming took 4 bases from V and 7 from J; bases not matched to a gene: 7. The CDR3 is 14 amino acids. CDR3 DNA: TGTGCCAGCAGCTCAGGACAGGGGACGGGTGGCTACACCTTC. This encodes CASSSGQGTGGYTF.

This clone appeared a few times. The chain is built from TRBV7-9 and TRBJ1-1; no definite D call. Germline V gene data show CDR1 as SEHNR and CDR2 as FQNEAQ (reference sequence). This CDR3 is 16 amino acids long. Deletions cut 5 bases from V and 4 bases from J, with 20 bases between. CDR3 protein: CASSPNYGWEGTEAFF. CDR3 sequence (DNA): TGTGCCAGCAGCCCAAACTACGGATGGGAGGGCACTGAAGCTTTCTTT.

The rearrangement links TRBV15 to TRBJ2-2; maybe TRBD1 (6 bases). Germline CDR1 reads LNHNV; CDR2 reads YYDKDF (reference sequence). V lost 5 bases, J lost 1 base, and 20 bases lay in between. CDR3 length: 18 amino acids. The CDR3 sequence: CATSFWGLQGWNTGELFF. The DNA of the CDR3 is TGTGCCACCAGCTTTTGGGGGCTACAGGGATGGAACACCGGGGAGCTGTTTTTT.

This chain joins TRBV7-3 and TRBJ2-5; TRBD1 matches at 8 bases. The CDR3 loop spans 13 amino acids. V lost 5 bases and J lost 4; bases outside the gene matches: 3. Per germline, CDR1 SGHTA and CDR2 FQGTGA. This CDR3 is CASSQGQGETQYF. Written as DNA, the CDR3 is TGTGCCAGCAGCCAAGGACAGGGAGAGACCCAGTACTTC.

The J gene is TRBJ2-3, the V gene TRBV4-3; weak D call: TRBD2 (6 bases). The CDR3 loop spans 14 amino acids. Germline CDR1 and CDR2: LGHNA and YSLEER. Trimming shortened V by 4 bases and J by 2 bases, and 10 bases separated the two germline ends. The CDR3 bases are TGCGCCAGCAGCCTGGGACTCCTCACAGATACGCAGTATTTT. Amino acids: CASSLGLLTDTQYF.

The chain is built from TRBV27 and TRBJ2-1; the match to TRBD2 covers 13 bases. Trimming cost V 5 bases and J 8 bases; bases outside gene matches: 12. Germline values: CDR1 MNHEY, CDR2 SMNVEV (reference sequence). The CDR3 consists of 17 residues. Here the CDR3 DNA reads TGTGCCAGCAGTCCCTCAAAACTAGCGGGAGGGAGGGATGAGCAGTTCTTC. Encoded protein: CASSPSKLAGGRDEQFF.

This clone was found a few times. The CDR3 DNA sequence: TGTGCCAGCAGTTACCCCTACGAGCAGTACTTC. It yields the protein CASSYPYEQYF. V gene TRBV27 combines with J gene TRBJ2-7; D unclear. This CDR3 region has 11 residues. Per germline, CDR1 MNHEY and CDR2 SMNVEV (reference sequence). Trimming took 4 bases from V and 2 from J, leaving 3 bases between them.

In this sample, this clone turned up once. The gene calls are TRBV5-5 and TRBJ2-1, with D unclear. The CDR3 extends over 13 amino acids. Germline CDR1 is SGHKS and CDR2 is YYEKEE (reference sequence). V was trimmed by 4 bases and J by 5 bases, leaving 10 bases between them. The CDR3 here is CASSPGPDNEQFF. CDR3 coding DNA: TGTGCCAGCAGCCCTGGGCCGGACAATGAGCAGTTCTTC.

V and J are TRBV7-9 and TRBJ2-3; 16 positions match TRBD2. V gave up 4 bases and J gave up 2 bases; unmatched junction bases: 6. The CDR3 is 18 residues long. CDR1 SEHNR and CDR2 FQNEAQ come from the germline V gene (reference sequence). The CDR3 here is CASSSPGLAGGNTDTQYF. The DNA for the CDR3 is TGTGCCAGCAGCTCACCGGGACTAGCGGGGGGGAACACAGATACGCAGTATTTT.

DNA for the CDR3: TGTGCCAGCAGCACACTAGGTAGCGAGCAGTACTTC. Its protein is CASSTLGSEQYF. V gene TRBV11-2 combines with J gene TRBJ2-7; D is perhaps TRBD2 (5 bases). Per germline, CDR1 SGHAT and CDR2 FQNNGV. Trimming removed 5 bases at V and 6 bases at J, with 11 bases between. The CDR3 contains 12 residues.

This clone was observed a few times. The rearrangement links TRBV7-3 to TRBJ2-1; a possible D gene is TRBD1 (5 bases). The V and J ends lost 5 bases and 5 bases respectively, with 10 bases between them. Germline-derived CDR1 and CDR2 are SGHTA and FQGTGA. CDR3 size: 13 residues. As DNA, the CDR3 is TGTGCCAGCAGCCCGCAGGGAAACAATGAGCAGTTCTTC. Translating gives CASSPQGNNEQFF.

This chain uses TRBV2 with TRBJ2-7, with 7 bases matching TRBD1. V lost 4 bases, J lost 3 bases, and 3 bases stayed unmatched. This CDR3 comprises 13 residues. Per the germline V gene, CDR1 is SNHLY and CDR2 is FYNNEI. The CDR3 here is CASSGAGGYEQYF. The CDR3 DNA is TGTGCCAGCAGTGGGGCAGGGGGCTACGAGCAGTACTTC.

The chain couples TRBV7-9 to TRBJ2-2; D is ambiguous. With 9 bases removed from V and 3 bases from J, the gap between germline ends came to 14 bases. This CDR3 is built from 14 residues. Looked up from germline, CDR1 is SEHNR and CDR2 is FQNEAQ (reference sequence). CDR3: CASLIFTDTGELFF. The CDR3 DNA is TGTGCCAGTCTGATTTTTACGGACACCGGGGAGCTGTTTTTT. The full variable domain, with the rest looked up from reference TRBV7-9 and TRBJ2-2, is DTGVSQNPRHKITKRGQNVTFRCDPISEHNRLYWYRQTLGQGPEFLTYFQNEAQLEKSRLLSDRFSAERPKGSFSTLEIQRTEQGDSAMYLCASLIFTDTGELFFGEGSRLTVL.

In this sample, this clone turned up a few times. CDR3: CASSLDRAGYQPQHF. The CDR3 bases are TGTGCCAGCAGCCTTGACAGGGCGGGCTATCAGCCCCAGCATTTT. V is TRBV7-2 and J is TRBJ1-5, with 7 bases fitting TRBD1. This CDR3 has 15 residues. Germline lookup yields CDR1 SGHTA and CDR2 FQGNSA. The ends lost 5 bases at V and 5 bases at J; junction bases unmatched: 9.

As DNA, the CDR3 is TGTGCCAGCAGCACCGGTCGGGAGGGGACCCAGTACTTC. It yields the protein CASSTGREGTQYF. The chain combines TRBV4-2 with TRBJ2-5; 8 nucleotides match TRBD2. This CDR3 comprises 13 residues. Germline V gene data show CDR1 as LGHNA and CDR2 as YNFKEQ. The V gene end was trimmed by 5 bases and the J gene end by 7 bases; junction bases not matched to a gene: 6.

The chain has TRBV7-9 and TRBJ2-5; D perhaps matches TRBD2 (5 bases). The CDR3 consists of 13 residues. Between the trimmed V and J ends, which lost 5 bases and 5 bases, there was a span of 12 bases. Germline V gene sequence: CDR1 SEHNR, CDR2 FQNEAQ (reference sequence). CDR3 DNA sequence: TGTGCCAGCAGCCCAACGGGCGGGGAGACCCAGTACTTC. It codes for CASSPTGGETQYF.

The chain employs TRBV5-1 and TRBJ1-2; D is uncertain. Germline V gene sequence: CDR1 SGHRS, CDR2 YFSETQ. This CDR3 region has 12 residues. Trimming pared 3 bases from V and 6 bases from J, leaving 9 bases between. CDR3 in amino acids: CASSSTIDGYTF. The CDR3 bases are TGCGCCAGCAGCTCAACTATTGATGGCTACACCTTC.

V and J are TRBV7-2 and TRBJ1-3; D gene ambiguous. In germline, CDR1 is SGHTA, CDR2 FQGNSA. V lost 5 bases and J lost 4, with 15 bases in between. This CDR3 contains 15 residues. CDR3 DNA sequence: TGTGCCAGCAGCGTCGCCCGACGAACCGGAAACACCATATATTTT. This encodes CASSVARRTGNTIYF.

This clone was recorded a few times. The V call is TRBV7-9, the J call TRBJ2-1; D is unresolved. V shed 4 bases and J shed 0 bases, with 7 bases lying between them. The CDR3 is 14 residues long. Per germline, CDR1 SEHNR and CDR2 FQNEAQ (reference sequence). The CDR3 DNA reads TGTGCCAGCAGCTCCACCCGCTCCTACAATGAGCAGTTCTTC. Its protein product is CASSSTRSYNEQFF.

This chain connects TRBV4-1 to TRBJ1-3; D call uncertain. The CDR3 totals 15 residues. Trimming left V 0 bases short and J 4 bases short, with 10 bases between. Per the germline V gene, CDR1 is MGHRA and CDR2 is YSYEKL. As DNA, the CDR3 is TGCGCCAGCAGCCAAGATTTGGGGTCCGGAAACACCATATATTTT. Protein: CASSQDLGSGNTIYF.

In nucleotides, the CDR3 is TGTGCCAGCAGCTTGGTTTCGGGGGGGGGAGAGACCCAGTACTTC. It specifies CASSLVSGGGETQYF. V gene TRBV5-4 combines with J gene TRBJ2-5; 8 nucleotides line up with TRBD2. The CDR3 loop spans 15 amino acids. V was clipped by 0 bases and J by 4 bases; unmatched bases: 5. CDR1 and CDR2 from the germline V gene are SGHNT and YYREEE (reference sequence).

This chain links TRBV5-5 with TRBJ2-7; D is ambiguous. This CDR3 region has 12 residues. The V end was cut by 0 bases, the J end by 5 bases, with 6 bases between. Germline loops: CDR1 SGHKS, CDR2 YYEKEE (reference sequence). Written as DNA, the CDR3 is TGTGCCAGCAGCTTGGTAGAGGACGAGCAGTACTTC. It yields the protein CASSLVEDEQYF.

J is TRBJ1-1 and V is TRBV5-8; 8 bases fit TRBD1. This CDR3 is 14 amino acids long. Germline assignment: CDR1 SGHTS and CDR2 YDEGEE. V shed 4 bases, J shed 0 bases, and the junction held 2 bases outside the gene matches. DNA for the CDR3: TGTGCCAGCAGCAAGGGACAGGTGAACACTGAAGCTTTCTTT. This codes for CASSKGQVNTEAFF.

The rearrangement uses TRBV28 and TRBJ2-7; D may be TRBD1 (6 bases). This CDR3 spans 14 amino acids. The germline V gene encodes CDR1 MDHEN and CDR2 SYDVKM. The V gene lost 5 bases and the J gene lost 2 bases, with 13 bases spanning the gap. The DNA for the CDR3 is TGTGCCAGCAGTATTCCACAGGGTCCCTACGAGCAGTACTTC. This gives the protein CASSIPQGPYEQYF.